Reported below is one T cell receptor (beta chain). The CDR3 is made up of 13 amino acids. Germline V gene lookup returns CDR1 MNHEY and CDR2 SVGAGI. Losses at the gene ends were 6 bases for V and 2 bases for J; bases not matched to a gene: 3. The data belong to a study of CD8+ T cells in alopecia areata. cDNA reverse transcribed from extracted RNA served as the sequencing template. Profiling relied on immunoSEQ multiplex PCR, and the TCRdb table lists in-frame clones only, not all of them. The repertoire has around 140,000 clones, around 50% of them found once; the top ten carry approximately 15%. Specified treatment: oral pan-JAK inhibitor, 5-10 mg twice daily.

Here the sequenced sample was CD8+ T cells sorted from blood, taken at week 4, from a patient treated with tofacitinib. V gene TRBV6-5 combines with J gene TRBJ2-7, with 8 bases lining up with TRBD2. The clonotype was recovered from a human donor with alopecia areata. CDR3 residues: CASRPAGAYEQYF. The CDR3 DNA reads as TGTGCCAGCAGACCAGCGGGGGCCTACGAGCAGTACTTC.